Sequencing of this TCR beta chain was carried out in a study of graft-versus-host responses after intestinal transplantation. Looking at the study overall: In this cohort, recipients had multivisceral, liver-intestinal, or isolated intestinal transplants. After anti-thymocyte globulin induction, recipients took tacrolimus and steroids for 3 to 4 years.

The CDR3 loop spans 15 amino acids. Losses at the gene ends were 3 bases for V and 2 bases for J; bases not matched to a gene: 5. Per germline, CDR1 SNHLY and CDR2 FYNNEI. Note on this clone: The antigen is undetermined.

Using immunoSEQ multiplex PCR, the repertoire was profiled, and TCRdb retains in-frame clones only, with some absent. The repertoire holds tens of thousands of clones, with over 85% as singletons. Sequenced material: unstimulated CD8+ T cells sorted from spleen or lymph node cells, taken before intestinal transplant. V and J are TRBV2 and TRBJ2-7, with TRBD1 identical over 9 bases. The TCR was taken from a human donor who received an intestinal transplant. CDR3 sequence reads: CASSEGQGLTYEQYF. CDR3 coding DNA: TGTGCCAGCAGTGAGGGACAGGGACTGACCTACGAGCAGTACTTC.